The sequence of this TCR beta chain was determined in a study of regulatory T cells in long-lasting Graves disease. Study-wide findings and caveats: Persistent Graves' patients showed less TCR diversity than newly diagnosed ones. Preferential use of TRBV28, TRBJ1-2 and TRBJ2-5 was seen in persistent disease.

This clonotype has at least ten counts. Its target is unknown. This CDR3 has 14 amino acids. Trimming removed 5 bases from V and 5 bases from J, with 15 bases in between. Germline V gene lookup returns CDR1 SGHAT and CDR2 FQNNGV. Arm-PCR of CDR3 regions and iRepertoire HTBI primers were used to build TCR beta libraries. Methods used by the authors: Gene usage covered 62 TRBV and more than 13 TRBJ segments. TCRdb ran MiXCR on the multiplex PCR reads and lists one entry per CDR3 protein. TCRdb, rather than the study authors, made the V and J calls. The data contain 650,000 to 700,000 distinct CDR3 sequences, about 30% of them singletons. Sample time point: persistent/refractory GD, antithyroid drugs over 5 years with positive TRAb. RNA from PBMCs was the source of the TCR library. An endocrinology department in Xi'an, China, recruited the patients.

The material was peripheral blood mononuclear cells (PBMCs), obtained when the disease was refractory, from a patient treated with antithyroid drugs. The rearrangement joins TRBV11-2 to TRBJ2-5; D could derive from TRBD1 or TRBD2 (5 bases each). This TCR came from a female donor with Graves disease. The CDR3 DNA reads as TGTGCCAGCAGCCGGGACGGAACTTCGGAGACCCAGTACTTC. Translating gives CASSRDGTSETQYF.